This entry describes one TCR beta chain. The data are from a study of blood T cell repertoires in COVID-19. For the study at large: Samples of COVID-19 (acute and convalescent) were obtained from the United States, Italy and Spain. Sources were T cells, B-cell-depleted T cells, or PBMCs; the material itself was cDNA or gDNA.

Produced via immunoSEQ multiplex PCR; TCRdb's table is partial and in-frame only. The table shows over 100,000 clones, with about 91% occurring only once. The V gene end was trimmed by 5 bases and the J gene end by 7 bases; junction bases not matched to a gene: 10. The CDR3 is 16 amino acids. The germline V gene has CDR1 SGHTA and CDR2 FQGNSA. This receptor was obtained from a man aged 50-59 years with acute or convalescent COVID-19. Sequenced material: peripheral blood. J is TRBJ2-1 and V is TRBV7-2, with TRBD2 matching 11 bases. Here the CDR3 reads CASSPLTSGSWNEQFF. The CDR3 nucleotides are TGTGCCAGCAGCCCCCTTACTAGCGGGAGTTGGAATGAGCAGTTCTTC.